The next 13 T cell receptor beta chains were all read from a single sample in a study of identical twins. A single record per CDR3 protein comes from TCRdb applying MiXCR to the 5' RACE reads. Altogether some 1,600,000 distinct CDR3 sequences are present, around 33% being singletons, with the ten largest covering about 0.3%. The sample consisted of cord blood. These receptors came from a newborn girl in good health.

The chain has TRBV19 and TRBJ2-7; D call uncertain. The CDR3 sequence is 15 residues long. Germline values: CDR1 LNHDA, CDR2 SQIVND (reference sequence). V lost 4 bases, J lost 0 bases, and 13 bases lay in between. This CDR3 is CASSTQSTGSYEQYF. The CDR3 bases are TGTGCCAGTAGTACCCAATCGACGGGCTCCTACGAGCAGTACTTC. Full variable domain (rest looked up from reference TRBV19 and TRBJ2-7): DGGITQSPKYLFRKEGQNVTLSCEQNLNHDAMYWYRQDPGQGLRLIYYSQIVNDFQKGDIAEGYSVSREKKESFPLTVTSAQKNPTAFYLCASSTQSTGSYEQYFGPGTRLTVT.

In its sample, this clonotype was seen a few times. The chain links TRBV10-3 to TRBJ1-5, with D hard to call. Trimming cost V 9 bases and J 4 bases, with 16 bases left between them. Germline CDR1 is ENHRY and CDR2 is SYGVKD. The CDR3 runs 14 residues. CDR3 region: CAISTAGLNQPQHF. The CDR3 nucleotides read TGTGCCATTAGTACGGCAGGTTTGAATCAGCCCCAGCATTTT.

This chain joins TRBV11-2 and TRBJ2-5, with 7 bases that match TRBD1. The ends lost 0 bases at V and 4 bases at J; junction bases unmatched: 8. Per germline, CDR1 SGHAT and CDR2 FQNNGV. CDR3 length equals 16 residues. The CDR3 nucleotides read TGTGCCAGCAGCTTAGATCCACAGGGGATTAGAGAGACCCAGTACTTC. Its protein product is CASSLDPQGIRETQYF.

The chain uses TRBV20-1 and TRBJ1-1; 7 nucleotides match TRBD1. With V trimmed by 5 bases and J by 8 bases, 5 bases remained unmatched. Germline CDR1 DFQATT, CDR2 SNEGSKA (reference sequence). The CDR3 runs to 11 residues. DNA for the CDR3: TGCAGTGCTGGTGACAGGGTAGAAGCTTTCTTT. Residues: CSAGDRVEAFF.

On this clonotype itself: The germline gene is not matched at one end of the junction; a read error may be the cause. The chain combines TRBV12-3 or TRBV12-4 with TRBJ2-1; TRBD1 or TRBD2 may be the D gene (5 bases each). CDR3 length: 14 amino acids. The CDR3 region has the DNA TGTACCAGCACCACCGGGGCGAGGTACAATGAGCAGTTCTTC. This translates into CTSTTGARYNEQFF.

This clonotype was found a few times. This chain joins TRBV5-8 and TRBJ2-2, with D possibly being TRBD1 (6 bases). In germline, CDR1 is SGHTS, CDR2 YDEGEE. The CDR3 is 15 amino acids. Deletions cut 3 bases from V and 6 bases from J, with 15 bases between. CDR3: CASSYTGISPGELFF. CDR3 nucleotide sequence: TGTGCCAGCAGCTATACAGGGATTTCCCCCGGGGAGCTGTTTTTT.

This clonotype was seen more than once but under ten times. The CDR3 region is CASSPYKGRTDTQYF. CDR3 DNA sequence: TGCGCCAGCAGCCCGTACAAAGGGCGCACAGATACGCAGTATTTT. The rearrangement joins TRBV5-1 to TRBJ2-3; no firm D call. Germline V gives CDR1 SGHRS, CDR2 YFSETQ. The CDR3 is 15 amino acids. V lost 4 bases to trimming and J lost 1 base, with 13 bases between them.

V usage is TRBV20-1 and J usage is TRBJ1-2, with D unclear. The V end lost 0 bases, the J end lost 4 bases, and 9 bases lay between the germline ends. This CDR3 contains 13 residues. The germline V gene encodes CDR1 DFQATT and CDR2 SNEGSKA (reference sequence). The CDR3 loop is CSARDGVSYGYTF. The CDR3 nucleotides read TGCAGTGCTAGAGATGGGGTCTCCTATGGCTACACCTTC.

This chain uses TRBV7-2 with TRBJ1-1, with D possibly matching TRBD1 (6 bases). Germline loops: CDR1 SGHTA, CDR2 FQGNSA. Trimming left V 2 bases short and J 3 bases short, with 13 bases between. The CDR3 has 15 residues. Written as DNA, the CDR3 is TGTGCCAGCAGCTTATCCCCAGGGGCGGACACTGAAGCTTTCTTT. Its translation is CASSLSPGADTEAFF. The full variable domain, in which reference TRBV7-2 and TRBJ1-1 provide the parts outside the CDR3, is GAGVSQSPSNKVTEKGKDVELRCDPISGHTALYWYRQSLGQGLEFLIYFQGNSAPDKSGLPSDRFSAERTGGSVSTLTIQRTQQEDSAVYLCASSLSPGADTEAFFGQGTRLTVV.

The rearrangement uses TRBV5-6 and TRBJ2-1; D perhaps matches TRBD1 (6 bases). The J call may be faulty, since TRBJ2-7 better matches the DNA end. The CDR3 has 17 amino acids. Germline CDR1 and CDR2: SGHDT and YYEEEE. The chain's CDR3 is CASSLGRGQLDYNEQYF. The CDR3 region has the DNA TGTGCCAGCAGCTTGGGCAGGGGTCAGCTAGACTACAATGAGCAGTACTTC.

CDR3: CASSKWVSLAGSYNEQFF. CDR3 in DNA: TGTGCCAGCAGCAAATGGGTTTCCCTAGCGGGCTCATACAATGAGCAGTTCTTC. The chain employs TRBV21-1 and TRBJ2-1; no DNA check was done on the table's D call, TRBD2. TRBV21-1 is given as a pseudogene. This CDR3 region has 18 residues.

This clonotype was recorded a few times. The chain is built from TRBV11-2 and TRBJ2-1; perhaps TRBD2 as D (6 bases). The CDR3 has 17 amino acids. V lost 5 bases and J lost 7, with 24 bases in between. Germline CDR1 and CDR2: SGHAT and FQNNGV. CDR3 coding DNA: TGTGCCAGCAGCCCCCCCTTGACGGGAGAAACGCGGAATGAGCAGTTCTTC. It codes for CASSPPLTGETRNEQFF.

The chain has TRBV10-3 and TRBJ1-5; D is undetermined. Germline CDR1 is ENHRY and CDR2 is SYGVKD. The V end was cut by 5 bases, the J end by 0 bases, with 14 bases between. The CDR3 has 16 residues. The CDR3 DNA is TGTGCCATCAGTCAATACAGCTCCTATAGCAATCAGCCCCAGCATTTT. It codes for CAISQYSSYSNQPQHF.